The TCR beta chain described here comes from a study of post-analysis software for immune sequencing data. Regarding the study as a whole: Patients used a few TRBV segments, including TRBV5-6, TRBV5-1 and TRBV20-1, more often than controls.

The TCR beta cDNA libraries carried unique molecular identifiers. One entry per CDR3 protein, called by TCRdb with MiXCR from the PCR reads. The sample shows some 160,000 distinct CDR3 sequences, 36% of them seen only once. The CDR3 is 12 amino acids. Germline V gene data show CDR1 as DFQATT and CDR2 as SNEGSKA (reference sequence). V lost 7 bases and J lost 6; bases outside the gene matches: 7. This clonotype was seen a single time. Its antigen is not identified. This TCR derives from a girl aged 5 to 17 with multiple sclerosis. V and J are TRBV20-1 and TRBJ2-7, with 9 bases lining up with TRBD2. Sequenced here: blood, sampled after autologous hematopoietic stem cell transplantation. The CDR3 sequence is CSGGSGRIEQYF. As DNA, the CDR3 is TGCAGTGGGGGGAGCGGGAGGATCGAGCAGTACTTC.